This is a list of T cell receptor beta chains from one sample in a study of cytomegalovirus exposure and HLA in healthy donors. Libraries were prepared by immunoSEQ multiplex PCR; TCRdb keeps only in-frame clonotypes and omits some of them. The table shows more than 140,000 clones, with 70% to 85% occurring only once. Sequenced input: PBMCs. These TCRs come from a woman aged 40 to 50 in good health and CMV-seronegative. CDR3s leave out the opening cysteine and the closing phenylalanine or tryptophan.

TRBJ1-1 TRBV5-6 ASSFGPDRGNTEAF
TRBJ1-5 TRBV7-2 ASSPRTGTGPDGPQH
TRBJ2-7 TRBV6-5 ASSYGSGSMDEQY
TRBJ2-7 TRBV30 ACTEVANYEQY
TRBJ2-5 TRBV7-8 ASSLVSRVFQETQY
TRBJ2-7 TRBV6-5 ASSTQTGIYEQY
TRBJ1-5 TRBV18 ASSELPGNQPQH
TRBJ1-6 TRBV5-1 ASSLMEQGNSPLH
TRBJ2-3 TRBV9 ASSFPRGALSDTQY
TRBJ1-1 TRBV6-1 ASHRGRVNTEAF
TRBJ1-3 TRBV16 ASSLNQGQSGNTIY
TRBJ1-5 TRBV19 ASSIDRVGNQPQH
NA TRBV7-8 ASSPRGAGGSYEQY
TRBJ2-5 TRBV7-8 ASSLAQGVTETQY
TRBJ1-6 TRBV4-2 ASSQSLGTGLFSPLH
TRBJ2-2 TRBV7-9 SSSRGTSGRTGELF
TRBJ1-5 TRBV7-8 ASSLDRANSNQPQH
TRBJ2-3 TRBV10-1 ASSDGSGSVNTQY
TRBJ1-2 TRBV6-1 ASSQLRGTYGYT
TRBJ1-3 TRBV6-6 ASSYSDRGGNTIY
TRBJ1-5 TRBV21-1 ASSRGRRSNQPQH
TRBJ1-1 TRBV18 ASSTRTGANTEAF
TRBJ2-5 TRBV28 ASSLSGVETQY
TRBJ1-5 TRBV7-4 ASSLARNQPQH
TRBJ2-2 TRBV7-3 ASSLSPPGIGTGELF
TRBJ2-7 TRBV7-9 ASSQQGMTYEQY
TRBJ2-7 TRBV7-3 ASSLTGGASGSKYEQY
TRBJ2-3 TRBV30 AWGQGALADTQY
NA TRBV15 ATSRERGRRYEQY
TRBJ2-7 TRBV30 AWDVGLAGPYEQY
TRBJ1-5 TRBV6-4 ASSEDRDQPQH
NA TRBV11-1 ASSLGGEFYEQY
TRBJ1-1 TRBV5-6 ASSLVEAQTMNTEAF
TRBJ2-5 TRBV5-1 ASSRNTRAQETQY
TRBJ1-5 TRBV18 ASSARDRLGMGSNQPQH
TRBJ1-3 TRBV7-2 ASSPGRGPGNTIY
TRBJ2-4 TRBV11-1 ASTPGLGGIQY
TRBJ1-3 TRBV11-3 ASSPWDCHSGNTIY
TRBJ2-1 TRBV5-6 ASSTRTSGNFKGEQF
TRBJ2-7 TRBV2 ASREGTSGSYEQY
TRBJ2-7 TRBV6-1 ASTPPWGGEQY
TRBJ2-7 TRBV7-2 ASSQGAGYEQY
TRBJ1-1 TRBV7-9 ASSRDRATEAF
TRBJ1-2 TRBV15 ATSRQQGINYGYT
TRBJ1-1 TRBV14 ASSHLSGGRLNTEAF
TRBJ2-1 TRBV7-6 ASSFSYRAYNEQF
TRBJ1-2 TRBV5-4 ASSLRGPYGYT
NA TRBV2 ASKGGSTRGEQY
TRBJ2-3 TRBV28 ASSPYGTSGFRTQY
TRBJ1-1 TRBV7-9 SSSFNRGLNTEAF
TRBJ2-5 TRBV7-2 ASSFNRGKETQY
TRBJ1-2 TRBV28 ASGPYGYT
TRBJ1-2 TRBV4-2 ASSQGRTVGDGYT
TRBJ2-1 TRBV7-2 ASSFERSYNEQF